These T cell receptor beta chains were read from a single sample in a study of CD8 T cells in Susac syndrome. TCRdb called the immunoSEQ multiplex PCR reads again in MiXCR, with one record for every CDR3 protein. Of hundreds of thousands of distinct CDR3 sequences listed, around 85% are singletons. The specimen was CD8+ T cells from PBMCs. These receptors originate from a human donor with multiple sclerosis. Each CDR3 is given with its conserved first and last residue. D genes are given only for firm matches. The size of a clone is reported for some rows only, either as once, few or many, or as a class for expanded clones.

j_gene | d_gene | abundance | v_gene | CDR3nt | CDR3aa
TRBJ2-1 | NA | once | TRBV3-1 | TGTGCCAGCAGCCAAGTTCGTGGGGGGCCAAGCTACAATGAGCAGTTCTTC | CASSQVRGGPSYNEQFF
TRBJ2-5 | NA | NA | TRBV18 | TGTGCCAGCTCACCCAAGGTAGGGAGCAGGGAGGACCAAGAGACCCAGTACTTC | CASSPKVGSREDQETQYF
TRBJ2-1 | NA | NA | TRBV10-1 | TGCGCCAGCAGTGAGTCGTTCTCAGTCAAGTTCTTC | CASSESFSVKFF
TRBJ2-5 | NA | once | TRBV27 | TGTGCCAGCAGTCCCCTCGGCAGGACCGAAGAGGCCCAGTACTTC | CASSPLGRTEEAQYF
TRBJ1-2 | TRBD1 | NA | TRBV7-9 | TGTGCCAGCAGCTCTTCCCTGACAGGGGTACAGTATGGCTACACCTTC | CASSSSLTGVQYGYTF
TRBJ2-7 | TRBD2 | NA | TRBV6-2/TRBV6-3 | TGTGCCAGCAGTTACTCGGCTAGCGGGAGATACTACGAGCAGTACTTC | CASSYSASGRYYEQYF
TRBJ1-3 | TRBD1 | NA | TRBV28 | TGTGCCAGCAGGTCAGGGGGCTCTCCTGGAAACACCATATATTTT | CASRSGGSPGNTIYF
TRBJ2-7 | TRBD2 | NA | TRBV29-1 | TGCAGCGCCACGGGGCTAGCGGAGGACGAGCAGTACTTC | CSATGLAEDEQYF
TRBJ2-3 | TRBD2 | once | TRBV7-8 | TGTGCCAGCAGCCCGATAGGACTAGCGGGGGGACTAAGCACAGATACGCAGTATTTT | CASSPIGLAGGLSTDTQYF
TRBJ2-3 | NA | NA | TRBV11-2 | TGTGCCAGCAGCGAATGGGGGAGAGGCGGCACAGATACGCAGTATTTT | CASSEWGRGGTDTQYF
TRBJ1-2 | TRBD1 | NA | TRBV12-3/TRBV12-4 | TGTGCCAGCAGTTTATGGGACAGGGAGGCGTCTAACTATGGCTACACCTTC | CASSLWDREASNYGYTF
TRBJ2-7 | NA | NA | TRBV29-1 | TGCAGCGTCCGCTGGACCGCCACCTACGAGCAGTACTTC | CSVRWTATYEQYF
TRBJ1-2 | NA | NA | TRBV6-5 | TGTGCCAGCAGTTACGACAGGTCAAACTATGGCTACACCTTC | CASSYDRSNYGYTF
TRBJ2-5 | NA | once | TRBV20-1 | TGCAGTGCTAACCTGCCGGGGGGCCCAATAGAGACCCAGTACTTC | CSANLPGGPIETQYF
TRBJ2-1 | TRBD1 | NA | TRBV27 | TGTGCCAGCAGTTTATTCGGCGGGGGTGGGGACAGGGGGAATGAGCAGTTCTTC | CASSLFGGGGDRGNEQFF
TRBJ1-6 | NA | once | TRBV7-6 | TGTGCCAGCAGCCCCTCACAGAGCTCCTATAATTCACCCCTCCACTTT | CASSPSQSSYNSPLHF
TRBJ2-1 | TRBD1 | NA | TRBV6-2/TRBV6-3 | TGTGCCAGCAGCGCGGGACAGGTAGACCTGTTCTTC | CASSAGQVDLFF
TRBJ2-1 | NA | NA | TRBV5-5 | TGTGCCAGCAGCGCAGGACCGGGACATGCCCTCTACAATGAGCAGTTCTTC | CASSAGPGHALYNEQFF
TRBJ1-5 | TRBD1 | NA | TRBV6-5 | TGTGCCAGCAGTACAGGGGGCTCCAGTCAGCCCCAGCATTTT | CASSTGGSSQPQHF
TRBJ2-7 | TRBD2 | few | TRBV6-5 | TGTGCCAGCAGTTTGGTTAGCGGGAGCTCCTACGAGCAGTACTTC | CASSLVSGSSYEQYF
TRBJ2-2 | TRBD2 | NA | TRBV5-8 | TGTGCCAGCAGCTCCCGACTAGCGGGGGGATCGAACACCGGGGAGCTGTTTTTT | CASSSRLAGGSNTGELFF
TRBJ2-1 | TRBD2 | NA | TRBV7-9 | TGTGCCAGCAGCCTAGCGGGATCTTTTAATGAGCAGTTCTTC | CASSLAGSFNEQFF
TRBJ2-7 | TRBD1 | NA | TRBV10-3 | TGTGCCATCAGGAAGGGACAGACGAGCTCCTACGAGCAGTACTTC | CAIRKGQTSSYEQYF
TRBJ2-1 | NA | NA | TRBV20-1 | TGCAGTGCCCCTGCGGCGGCCCAGAGCTCCCACAATGAGCAGTTCTTC | CSAPAAAQSSHNEQFF
TRBJ1-1 | TRBD1 | NA | TRBV6-1 | TGTGCCAGCAGTGAAGCGGCCGGGACAGGGCTTCGATGGACTGAAGCTTTCTTT | CASSEAAGTGLRWTEAFF
TRBJ2-7 | TRBD1 | NA | TRBV3-1 | TGTGCCAGCAGCCTCAACGACAGGGAATTGTCCTACGAGCAGTACTTC | CASSLNDRELSYEQYF
TRBJ2-7 | NA | NA | TRBV30 | TGTGCCTGGAGTGTGGCCCTCTCCTACGAGCAGTACTTC | CAWSVALSYEQYF
TRBJ2-7 | NA | NA | TRBV5-1 | TGCGCCAGCAGCCTACACTTCCGGGACACCCTTCTCTTGCGGGAGCAGTACTTC | CASSLHFRDTLLLREQYF
TRBJ2-1 | NA | NA | TRBV20-1 | TGCAGTGCTAGAGATTTCGCGGGACACTACAATGAGCAGTTCTTC | CSARDFAGHYNEQFF
TRBJ2-1 | NA | NA | TRBV12-3/TRBV12-4 | TGTGCCAGCAGGAGGTTGGGGAGCAATGAGCAGTTCTTC | CASRRLGSNEQFF
TRBJ1-1 | NA | NA | TRBV6-1 | TGTGCCAGCAGTGAGACCGGGACACTGAACACTGAAGCTTTCTTT | CASSETGTLNTEAFF
TRBJ2-2 | TRBD2 | NA | TRBV30 | TGTGCCTGGAGTGTTTTGCGGGAGTTTAACACCGGGGAGCTGTTTTTT | CAWSVLREFNTGELFF
TRBJ2-5 | TRBD1 | NA | TRBV6-1 | TGTGCCAGCAGTGAAGGGCAATGGACAGGGAGTTTGGAGACCCAGTACTTC | CASSEGQWTGSLETQYF
TRBJ2-7 | NA | NA | TRBV18 | TGTGCCAGCTCACCACTTGGGGTTAGCTACGAGCAGTACTTC | CASSPLGVSYEQYF
TRBJ2-1 | NA | NA | TRBV5-1 | TGTGCCAGCAGCTTACCAGGGAGTAATGAGCAGTTCTTC | CASSLPGSNEQFF
TRBJ1-1 | NA | NA | TRBV10-3 | TGTGCCATCAGTGAGGACATTAGCGCGGGCACTGAAGCTTTCTTT | CAISEDISAGTEAFF
TRBJ2-1 | NA | NA | TRBV20-1 | TGCAGTGCTGGACCTCCCGGGGAGGATTACAATGAGCAGTTCTTC | CSAGPPGEDYNEQFF
TRBJ1-1 | NA | few | TRBV2 | TGTGCCAGCAGTGAAACGGCGATGAACACTGAAGCTTTCTTT | CASSETAMNTEAFF
TRBJ2-2 | NA | NA | TRBV29-1 | TGCAGCGTTTTTCAGGTCACCGGGGAGCTGTTTTTT | CSVFQVTGELFF
TRBJ2-1 | TRBD2 | NA | TRBV7-6 | TGTGCCAGCAGCTGGACTAGCGGGGGTGATGAGCAGTTCTTC | CASSWTSGGDEQFF
TRBJ2-5 | NA | few | TRBV24-1 | TGTGCCACCAGTGACAGCCCCCCTCGAGGGGGTCCGGTAGTACAAGAGACCCAGTACTTC | CATSDSPPRGGPVVQETQYF
TRBJ2-7 | TRBD1 | NA | TRBV19 | TGTGCCAGTAGTAGCAGAGGACAGGGGATTACCTACGAGCAGTACTTC | CASSSRGQGITYEQYF